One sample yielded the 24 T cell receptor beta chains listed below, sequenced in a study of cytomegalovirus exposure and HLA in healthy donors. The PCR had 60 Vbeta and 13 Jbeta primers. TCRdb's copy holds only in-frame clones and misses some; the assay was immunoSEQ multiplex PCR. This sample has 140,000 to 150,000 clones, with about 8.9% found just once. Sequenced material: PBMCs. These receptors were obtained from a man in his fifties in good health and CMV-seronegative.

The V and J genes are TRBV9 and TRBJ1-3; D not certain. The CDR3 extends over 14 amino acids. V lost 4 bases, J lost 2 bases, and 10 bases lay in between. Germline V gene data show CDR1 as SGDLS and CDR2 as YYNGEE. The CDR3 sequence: CASSPAAAGNTIYF. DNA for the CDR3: TGTGCCAGCAGCCCTGCGGCGGCTGGAAACACCATATATTTT.

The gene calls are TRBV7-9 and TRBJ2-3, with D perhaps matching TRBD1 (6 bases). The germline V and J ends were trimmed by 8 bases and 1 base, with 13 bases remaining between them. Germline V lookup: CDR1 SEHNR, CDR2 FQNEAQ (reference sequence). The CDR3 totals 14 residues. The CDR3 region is CASRRTDGTDTQYF. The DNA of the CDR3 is TGTGCCAGCCGAAGGACAGACGGCACAGATACGCAGTATTTT.

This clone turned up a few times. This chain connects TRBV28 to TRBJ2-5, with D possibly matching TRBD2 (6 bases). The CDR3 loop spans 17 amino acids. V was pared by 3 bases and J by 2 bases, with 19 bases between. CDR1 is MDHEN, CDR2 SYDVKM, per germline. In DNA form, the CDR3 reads TGTGCCAGCAGTTTGGGGGTTTCACGGGAGCTACAAGAGACCCAGTACTTC. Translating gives CASSLGVSRELQETQYF.

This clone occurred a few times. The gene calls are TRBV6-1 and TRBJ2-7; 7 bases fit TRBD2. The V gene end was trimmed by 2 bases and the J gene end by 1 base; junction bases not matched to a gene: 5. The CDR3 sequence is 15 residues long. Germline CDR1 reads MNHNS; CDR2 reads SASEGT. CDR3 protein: CASSEIAGESYEQYF. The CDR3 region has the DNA TGTGCCAGCAGTGAAATCGCGGGAGAGTCCTACGAGCAGTACTTC.

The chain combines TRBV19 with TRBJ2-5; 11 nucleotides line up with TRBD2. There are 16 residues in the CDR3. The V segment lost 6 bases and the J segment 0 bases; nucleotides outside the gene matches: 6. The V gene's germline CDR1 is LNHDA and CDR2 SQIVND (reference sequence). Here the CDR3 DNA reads TGTGCCAGTAGACTTACTAGCGGGGGCGACCAAGAGACCCAGTACTTC. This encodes CASRLTSGGDQETQYF.

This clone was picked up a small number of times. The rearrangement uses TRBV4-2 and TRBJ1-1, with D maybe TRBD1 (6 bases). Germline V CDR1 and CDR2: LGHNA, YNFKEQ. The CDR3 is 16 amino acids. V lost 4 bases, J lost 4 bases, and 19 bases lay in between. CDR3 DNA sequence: TGTGCCAGCAGCCCCCGGGGGGGAAAAGGGGGCACTGAAGCTTTCTTT. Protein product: CASSPRGGKGGTEAFF.

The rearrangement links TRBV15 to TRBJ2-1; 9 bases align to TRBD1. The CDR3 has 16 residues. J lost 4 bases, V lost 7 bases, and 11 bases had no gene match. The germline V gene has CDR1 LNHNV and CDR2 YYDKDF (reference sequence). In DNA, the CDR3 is TGTGCCACCAATAAACAGGGGGCCGGGGGTTACAATGAGCAGTTCTTC. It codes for CATNKQGAGGYNEQFF.

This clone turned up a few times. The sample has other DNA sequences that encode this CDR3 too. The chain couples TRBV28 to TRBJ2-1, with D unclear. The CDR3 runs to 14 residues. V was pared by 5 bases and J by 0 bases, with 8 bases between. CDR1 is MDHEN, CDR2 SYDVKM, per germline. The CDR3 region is CASSIRGSYNEQFF. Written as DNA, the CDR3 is TGTGCCAGCAGTATCAGAGGCTCCTACAATGAGCAGTTCTTC. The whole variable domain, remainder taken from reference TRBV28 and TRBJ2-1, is DVKVTQSSRYLVKRTGEKVFLECVQDMDHENMFWYRQDPGLGLRLIYFSYDVKMKEKGDIPEGYSVSREKKERFSLILESASTNQTSMYLCASSIRGSYNEQFFGPGTRLTVL.

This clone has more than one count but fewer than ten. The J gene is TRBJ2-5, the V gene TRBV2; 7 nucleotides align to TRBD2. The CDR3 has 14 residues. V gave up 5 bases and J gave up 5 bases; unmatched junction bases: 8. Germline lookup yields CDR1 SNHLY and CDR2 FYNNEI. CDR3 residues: CASSSREGGETQYF. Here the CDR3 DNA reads TGTGCCAGCAGTTCCAGGGAGGGTGGGGAGACCCAGTACTTC.

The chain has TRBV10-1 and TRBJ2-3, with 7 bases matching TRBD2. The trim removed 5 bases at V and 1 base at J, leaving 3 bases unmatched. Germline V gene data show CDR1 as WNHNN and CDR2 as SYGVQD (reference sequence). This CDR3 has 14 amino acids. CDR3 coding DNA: TGCGCCAGCAGTCCTAGCGGCGGCACAGATACGCAGTATTTT. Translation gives CASSPSGGTDTQYF.

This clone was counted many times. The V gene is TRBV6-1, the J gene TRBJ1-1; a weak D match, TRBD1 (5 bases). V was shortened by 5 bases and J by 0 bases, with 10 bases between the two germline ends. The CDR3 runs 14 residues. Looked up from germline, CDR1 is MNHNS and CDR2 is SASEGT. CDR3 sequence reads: CASSLQVMNTEAFF. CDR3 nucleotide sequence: TGTGCCAGCAGTTTACAGGTGATGAACACTGAAGCTTTCTTT.

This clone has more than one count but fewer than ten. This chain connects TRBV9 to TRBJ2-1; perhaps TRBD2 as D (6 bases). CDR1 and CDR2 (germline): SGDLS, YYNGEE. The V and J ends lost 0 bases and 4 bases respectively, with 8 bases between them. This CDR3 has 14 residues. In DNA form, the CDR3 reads TGTGCCAGCAGCGTAGTGGAGGGGTACAATGAGCAGTTCTTC. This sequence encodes CASSVVEGYNEQFF.

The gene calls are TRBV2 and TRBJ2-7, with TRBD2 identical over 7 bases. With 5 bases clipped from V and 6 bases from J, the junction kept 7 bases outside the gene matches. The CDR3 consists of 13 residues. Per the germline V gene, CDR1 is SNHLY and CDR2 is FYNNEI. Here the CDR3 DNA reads TGTGCCAGCAGTCTGACTAGCAGAGGCGAGCAGTACTTC. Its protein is CASSLTSRGEQYF.

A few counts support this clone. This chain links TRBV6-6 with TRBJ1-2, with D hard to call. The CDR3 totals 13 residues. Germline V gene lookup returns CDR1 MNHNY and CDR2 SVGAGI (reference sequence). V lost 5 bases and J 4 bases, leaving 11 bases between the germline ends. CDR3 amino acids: CASSGGFSYGYTF. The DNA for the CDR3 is TGTGCCAGCAGTGGAGGGTTTTCCTATGGCTACACCTTC.

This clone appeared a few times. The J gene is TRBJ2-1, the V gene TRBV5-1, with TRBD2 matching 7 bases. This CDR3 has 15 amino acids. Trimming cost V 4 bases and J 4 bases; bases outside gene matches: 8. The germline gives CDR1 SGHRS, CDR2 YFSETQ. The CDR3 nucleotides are TGCGCCAGCAGCACGCCTAGCGGAAGTTACAATGAGCAGTTCTTC. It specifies CASSTPSGSYNEQFF. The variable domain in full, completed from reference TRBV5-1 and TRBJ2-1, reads KAGVTQTPRYLIKTRGQQVTLSCSPISGHRSVSWYQQTPGQGLQFLFEYFSETQRNKGNFPGRFSGRQFSNSRSEMNVSTLELGDSALYLCASSTPSGSYNEQFFGPGTRLTVL.

DNA of the CDR3: TGTGCCATCAGTGAGACGACAGGCATGAACACTGAAGCTTTCTTT. Residues: CAISETTGMNTEAFF. The chain uses TRBV10-3 and TRBJ1-1; tentatively, D is TRBD1 (6 bases). Trimming stripped 2 bases from V and 0 bases from J, with 10 bases between. Germline V gives CDR1 ENHRY, CDR2 SYGVKD. CDR3 length equals 15 residues.

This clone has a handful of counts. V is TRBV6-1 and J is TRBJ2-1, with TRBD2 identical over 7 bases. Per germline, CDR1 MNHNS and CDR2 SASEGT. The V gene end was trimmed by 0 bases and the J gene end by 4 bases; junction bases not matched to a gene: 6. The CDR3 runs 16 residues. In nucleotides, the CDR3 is TGTGCCAGCAGTGAAGCTCCACTAGCGCCTTACAATGAGCAGTTCTTC. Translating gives CASSEAPLAPYNEQFF.

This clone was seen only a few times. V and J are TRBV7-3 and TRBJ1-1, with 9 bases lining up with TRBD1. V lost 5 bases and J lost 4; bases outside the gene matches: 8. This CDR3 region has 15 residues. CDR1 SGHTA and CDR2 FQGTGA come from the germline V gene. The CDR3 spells CASSDPGTGTTEAFF. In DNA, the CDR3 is TGTGCCAGCAGCGATCCCGGGACAGGGACCACTGAAGCTTTCTTT.

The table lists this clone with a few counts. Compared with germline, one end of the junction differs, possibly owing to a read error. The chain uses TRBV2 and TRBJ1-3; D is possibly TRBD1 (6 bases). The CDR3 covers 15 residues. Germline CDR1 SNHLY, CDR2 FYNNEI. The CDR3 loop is CASSTGSGSGNTVYF. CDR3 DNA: TGTGCCAGCTCTACAGGGTCTGGGTCTGGAAACACCGTATATTTT.

The CDR3 spells CASVPEEAKNIQYF. For the CDR3, the DNA is TGTGCCAGCGTCCCCGAGGAGGCCAAAAACATTCAGTACTTC. The chain carries TRBV28 and TRBJ2-4; unclear D gene. The CDR3 extends over 14 amino acids. The germline gives CDR1 MDHEN, CDR2 SYDVKM. V was cut by 8 bases and J by 1 base, with 12 bases left in between.

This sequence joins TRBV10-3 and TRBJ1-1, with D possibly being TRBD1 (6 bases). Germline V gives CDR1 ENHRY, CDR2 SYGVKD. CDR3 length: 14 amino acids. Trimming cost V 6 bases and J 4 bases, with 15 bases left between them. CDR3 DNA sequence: TGTGCCATCAGGGGAACAGGGATGAGCACTGAAGCTTTCTTT. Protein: CAIRGTGMSTEAFF.

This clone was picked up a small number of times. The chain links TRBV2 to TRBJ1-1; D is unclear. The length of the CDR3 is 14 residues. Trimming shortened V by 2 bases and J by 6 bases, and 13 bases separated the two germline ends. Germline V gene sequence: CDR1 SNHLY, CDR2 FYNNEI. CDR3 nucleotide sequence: TGTGCCAGCAGTGAATTATTTGGAGGATCTGAAGCTTTCTTT. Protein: CASSELFGGSEAFF.

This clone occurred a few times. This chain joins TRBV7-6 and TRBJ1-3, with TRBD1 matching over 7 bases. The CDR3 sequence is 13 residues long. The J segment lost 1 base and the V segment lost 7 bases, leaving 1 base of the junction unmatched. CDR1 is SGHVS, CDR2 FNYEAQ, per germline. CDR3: CASNRGSGNTIYF. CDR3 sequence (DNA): TGTGCCAGCAACAGGGGTTCTGGAAACACCATATATTTT.

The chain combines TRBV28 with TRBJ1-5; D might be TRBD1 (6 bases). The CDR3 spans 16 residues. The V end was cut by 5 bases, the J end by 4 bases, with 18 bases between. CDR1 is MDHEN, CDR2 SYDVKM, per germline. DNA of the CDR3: TGTGCCAGCAGTGCTTCTTCCGGGACATTAAATCAGCCCCAGCATTTT. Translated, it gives CASSASSGTLNQPQHF.